These 15 T cell receptor beta chains came from one sample sequenced in a study of Graves' ophthalmopathy and Graves' hyperthyroidism. For repertoire sequencing, the TCR beta CDR3 regions were amplified from RNA transcripts. The first round was an RT-PCR with HTBI primers, and the second round was a multiplex PCR. MiXCR was run by TCRdb on the multiplex PCR reads, yielding one entry per CDR3 protein. This sample has 400,000 to 450,000 distinct CDR3 sequences, with around 21% found just once. The sequenced sample was peripheral blood. The receptors derive from a young woman with stable Graves' hyperthyroidism.

On this clonotype: Just one base apart from a much larger clone, this may be a read error. The genes are TRBV29-1 and TRBJ1-1; the D is unclear. CDR3 length: 12 amino acids. Germline CDR1 SQVTM, CDR2 ANQGSEA. CDR3 nucleotides: TGCAGCGCAACCTTGACCAACACTGAAGCTTGCTTT. As protein: CSATLTNTEACF. Using reference TRBV29-1 and TRBJ1-1 for the parts outside the CDR3, the full variable domain is SAVISQKPSRDICQRGTSLTIQCQVDSQVTMMFWYRQQPGQSLTLIATANQGSEATYESGFVIDKFPISRPNLTFSTLTVSNMSPEDSSIYLCSATLTNTEACFGQGTRLTVV.

The rearrangement uses TRBV11-2 and TRBJ1-6; 7 bases are a match to TRBD1. CDR1 is SGHAT, CDR2 FQNNGV, per germline. V shed 4 bases, J shed 6 bases, and the junction held 3 bases outside the gene matches. The CDR3 runs 14 residues. The CDR3 DNA reads TGTGCCAGCAGCTCGGGACAGATTAATTCACCCCTCCACTTT. Residues: CASSSGQINSPLHF.

This clonotype was detected many times. V usage is TRBV4-3 and J usage is TRBJ1-2; 8 nucleotides align to TRBD1. CDR1 is LGHNA and CDR2 is YSLEER in the germline V gene. The CDR3 is 16 amino acids. V was pared by 0 bases and J by 7 bases, with 10 bases of the junction left unmatched. CDR3 bases: TGCGCCAGCAGCCAAGATAGGTTTCGGACAGGGCCTGGCTACACCTTC. It specifies CASSQDRFRTGPGYTF.

This clonotype was detected ten times or more. V gene TRBV6-2 or TRBV6-3 combines with J gene TRBJ2-5; a weak D match, TRBD1 (6 bases). CDR3 length: 14 residues. V gave up 2 bases and J gave up 5 bases, with 12 bases separating them. Looked up from germline, CDR1 is MNHEY and CDR2 is SVGEGT. The CDR3 spells CASSYLDSRETQYF. The CDR3 nucleotides are TGTGCCAGCAGTTACCTGGACAGCCGGGAGACCCAGTACTTC.

This clonotype was found a few times. The rearrangement uses TRBV6-1 and TRBJ1-2; perhaps TRBD1 as D (5 bases). The CDR3 loop spans 13 amino acids. Germline V gene sequence: CDR1 MNHNS, CDR2 SASEGT. The V and J ends lost 8 bases and 5 bases respectively, with 15 bases between them. The CDR3 sequence is CASAMIQGYGYTF. The CDR3 DNA sequence: TGTGCCAGCGCTATGATTCAGGGTTATGGCTACACCTTC.

In its sample, this clonotype was seen many times. The CDR3 bases are TGTGCCAGCAGTTACTTAGGGAGCGACACTGAAGCTTTCTTT. It specifies CASSYLGSDTEAFF. The gene calls are TRBV6-2 or TRBV6-3 and TRBJ1-1; D call uncertain. Trimming cost V 1 base and J 3 bases, with 9 bases left between them. The germline V gene has CDR1 MNHEY and CDR2 SVGEGT. The CDR3 covers 14 residues.

This chain links TRBV5-1 with TRBJ2-2; 9 positions match TRBD1. Germline V gene sequence: CDR1 SGHRS, CDR2 YFSETQ. V lost 4 bases to trimming and J lost 7 bases; unmatched junction nucleotides: 8. There are 15 residues in the CDR3. For the CDR3, the DNA is TGCGCCAGCAGCACCGGGACAGGGCAAAGCGGGGAGCTGTTTTTT. Translation: CASSTGTGQSGELFF.

This clonotype was observed at least ten times. J is TRBJ2-2 and V is TRBV18; D gene uncertain. The germline V gene encodes CDR1 KGHSH and CDR2 LQKENI. The CDR3 extends over 14 amino acids. Trimming took 2 bases from V and 1 from J, leaving 5 bases between them. The CDR3 coding sequence is TGTGCCAGCTCACCATTGAAGAACACCGGGGAGCTGTTTTTT. It encodes CASSPLKNTGELFF. Complete variable domain (other parts from reference TRBV18 and TRBJ2-2): NAGVMQNPRHLVRRRGQEARLRCSPMKGHSHVYWYRQLPEEGLKFMVYLQKENIIDESGMPKERFSAEFPKEGPSILRIQQVVRGDSAAYFCASSPLKNTGELFFGEGSRLTVL.

This clonotype occurred many times. The chain is built from TRBV24-1 and TRBJ2-2; 7 bases line up with TRBD2. Germline V gene data show CDR1 as KGHDR and CDR2 as SFDVKD. J gave up 3 bases and V 5 bases, and 2 bases lay outside the gene matches. The CDR3 is 14 amino acids. CDR3 loop: CATSGLADTGELFF. The CDR3 nucleotides read TGTGCCACCAGTGGACTAGCTGACACCGGGGAGCTGTTTTTT.

The chain recombines TRBV12-3 or TRBV12-4 with TRBJ1-1; D remains unclear. The CDR3 contains 13 residues. Trimming removed 3 bases from V and 4 bases from J, with 9 bases in between. CDR3 region: CASSFEAATEAFF. In DNA form, the CDR3 reads TGTGCCAGCAGTTTCGAGGCGGCCACTGAAGCTTTCTTT.

Many counts were recorded for this clonotype. The V and J genes are TRBV6-1 and TRBJ2-7; the D gene is possibly TRBD2 (6 bases). The V gene lost 1 base and the J gene lost 7 bases, with 20 bases spanning the gap. This CDR3 contains 16 residues. Germline V CDR1 and CDR2: MNHNS, SASEGT. The CDR3 bases are TGTGCCAGCAGTGAAGTTGGGGGAGGTTCAACCGGGGAGCAGTACTTC. Its protein is CASSEVGGGSTGEQYF.

This clonotype was seen many times. This chain links TRBV20-1 with TRBJ2-5; 11 bases are a match to TRBD2. Trimming cost V 5 bases and J 2 bases; bases outside gene matches: 4. This CDR3 has 14 amino acids. Germline CDR1 and CDR2: DFQATT and SNEGSKA (reference sequence). The CDR3 DNA follows: TGCAGTGCTCGCCGGACTAGCGGGCAAGAGACCCAGTACTTC. Amino acids: CSARRTSGQETQYF.

This clonotype was counted at least ten times. The chain combines TRBV6-1 with TRBJ1-5, with unresolved D. V lost 6 bases and J lost 7, with 16 bases in between. Germline CDR1 reads MNHNS; CDR2 reads SASEGT. The CDR3 sequence is 14 residues long. The CDR3 loop is CASRASATGQPQHF. CDR3 DNA sequence: TGTGCCAGCAGAGCCTCCGCCACCGGGCAGCCCCAGCATTTT.

This clonotype has a count of ten or more. The rearrangement links TRBV5-6 to TRBJ2-7, with 9 bases identical to TRBD2. The V and J ends lost 3 bases and 4 bases, in that order; junction bases with no gene match: 5. Germline-derived CDR1 and CDR2 are SGHDT and YYEEEE. The CDR3 totals 14 residues. The CDR3 sequence is CASSSLAGVYEQYF. CDR3 nucleotides: TGTGCCAGCAGCTCGTTAGCGGGAGTGTACGAGCAGTACTTC.

The chain joins TRBV20-1 to TRBJ1-2; D is undetermined. Per the germline V gene, CDR1 is DFQATT and CDR2 is SNEGSKA (reference sequence). The CDR3 has 10 residues. V lost 5 bases and J 8 bases, leaving 9 bases between the germline ends. Here the CDR3 DNA reads TGCAGTGCTTGGCAGATCGGCTACACCTTC. This encodes CSAWQIGYTF.